These T cell receptor beta chains were read from a single sample in a study of Ad26.COV2.S vaccination and SARS-CoV-2 variants. The assay was immunoSEQ multiplex PCR, and TCRdb's table has in-frame clones only and misses some. Of roughly 240,000 clones in the sample, approximately 90% were seen once. The sequencing here drew on peripheral blood, taken in a trial of Ad26.COV2.S vaccine versus placebo. The source is a person between 18 and 59 years old who received the Ad26.COV2.S COVID-19 vaccine or a placebo. CDR3s include the opening cysteine and the closing phenylalanine or tryptophan. A D gene is named only where the DNA matches it firmly. Clone sizes are given selectively: once, few, many, or a class where the clone is expanded.

v_gene	d_gene	abundance	j_gene	CDR3nt	CDR3aa
TRBV19	NA	NA	TRBJ2-7	TGTGCCAGTAGGGACGCGGGCTACTCCTACGAGCAGTACTTC	CASRDAGYSYEQYF
TRBV6-5	NA	NA	TRBJ1-1	TGTGCCAGCAGCGTCCAAGTGGGAGGCACTGAAGCTTTCTTT	CASSVQVGGTEAFF
TRBV6-5	NA	few	TRBJ2-7	TGTGCCAGCAGAAGACAGAGCTCCTACGAGCAGTACTTC	CASRRQSSYEQYF
TRBV3-1/TRBV3-2	TRBD2	NA	TRBJ2-5	TGTGCCAGCAGGACGCTAGCGGGTGAAGAGACCCAGTACTTC	CASRTLAGEETQYF
TRBV28	NA	NA	TRBJ2-2	TGTGCCAGCAGTTTATCAGAAACCGGGGAGCTGTTTTTT	CASSLSETGELFF
TRBV30	NA	NA	TRBJ2-7	TGTGCCTGGAGTAAGACCCGGTACGAGCAGTACTTC	CAWSKTRYEQYF
TRBV4-3	NA	NA	TRBJ2-7	TGCGCCAGCAGCCAAGGCCTTCAGGGTTGGTACGAGCAGTACTTC	CASSQGLQGWYEQYF
TRBV19	NA	NA	TRBJ2-6	TGTGCCAGTAGTATCCCTCCCGGCAGGGCGGCAGGGGCCAACGTCCTGACTTTC	CASSIPPGRAAGANVLTF
TRBV6-1	NA	NA	TRBJ2-3	TGTGCCAGCAGTGATAGGGGGTCTAGCACAGATACGCAGTATTTT	CASSDRGSSTDTQYF
TRBV6-1	NA	NA	TRBJ2-7	TGTGCCAGCAGTGTTCCGGGGTCGAACAGGCCCTCCTACGAGCAGTACTTC	CASSVPGSNRPSYEQYF
TRBV18	NA	NA	TRBJ1-4	TGTGCCAGCTCACCGCCGGGAAAGCCGAAAAAACTGTTTTTT	CASSPPGKPKKLFF
TRBV4-1	TRBD2	NA	TRBJ2-3	TGCGCCAGCAGCCAGGCTAGCGGGGGGGCTGATACGCAGTATTTT	CASSQASGGADTQYF
TRBV28	NA	NA	TRBJ2-7	TGTGCCAGCAGTCCGCAGGGTTTAGGGAGCTCCTACGAGCAGTACTTC	CASSPQGLGSSYEQYF
TRBV15	NA	NA	TRBJ2-2	TGTGCCACCTACGACTCGGTTCGCGTAGGGGGGCGGACCGGGGAGCTGTTTTTT	CATYDSVRVGGRTGELFF
TRBV11-3	TRBD2	once	TRBJ2-1	TGTGCCAGCAGCCTCTCGGGTAGCGGGGGGGAGGTCGGTGAGCAGTTCTTC	CASSLSGSGGEVGEQFF
TRBV18	TRBD2	NA	TRBJ2-7	TGTGCCAGCTCACTGTTAGGACTAGCGGGAGATTCGTACGAGCAGTACTTC	CASSLLGLAGDSYEQYF
TRBV11-2	NA	NA	TRBJ2-7	TGTGCCAGCAGCCCAGAGGTTGGGTTTGGGCAGTACTTC	CASSPEVGFGQYF
TRBV24-1	NA	NA	TRBJ2-7	TGTGCCACCAGTGACCCCAAGACGAGCTCCTACGAGCAGTACTTC	CATSDPKTSSYEQYF
TRBV6-1	NA	NA	TRBJ1-5	TGTGCCAGCAGTGAACCTCAGGGGAATCAGCCCCAGCATTTT	CASSEPQGNQPQHF
TRBV30	NA	NA	TRBJ1-1	TGTGCCTGGGGACAGCCGAACACTGAAGCTTTCTTT	CAWGQPNTEAFF
TRBV13	NA	NA	TRBJ2-7	TGTGCCAGCAGCTTAGTACGGGCTAGCGCCAACGAGCAGTACTTC	CASSLVRASANEQYF
TRBV6-4	TRBD2	NA	TRBJ2-7	TGTGCCAGCAGTCCCGGACTAGCGGGAGTTTACGAGCAGTACTTC	CASSPGLAGVYEQYF
TRBV7-2	TRBD1	NA	TRBJ1-2	TGTGCCAGCACCCCCGGGACAGGGTCCTATCGGGGCTATGGCTACACCTTC	CASTPGTGSYRGYGYTF
TRBV28	NA	NA	TRBJ1-2	TGTGCCAGCAGCTCTCCCGAAACGGGGGGCAATGGCTACACCTTC	CASSSPETGGNGYTF
TRBV28	NA	many	TRBJ1-5	TGTGCCAGCAGGATCACAGGACCCAATCAGCCCCAGCATTTT	CASRITGPNQPQHF
TRBV30	NA	NA	TRBJ1-2	TGTGCCTGGAGTGTTCTGGCGGCGCGGGGCTACACCTTC	CAWSVLAARGYTF
TRBV6-5	NA	NA	TRBJ1-1	TGTGCCAGACCCGGGACACAGAACACTGAAGCTTTCTTT	CARPGTQNTEAFF
TRBV11-1	TRBD2	NA	TRBJ2-3	TGTGCCAGCAGCCCCGGACTAGCGGGAGTACGAAATACGCAGTATTTT	CASSPGLAGVRNTQYF
TRBV13	NA	NA	TRBJ2-7	TGTGCCAGCAGCTTAGTAGGGGAGCAGGGCTTTATCCACGAGCAGTACTTC	CASSLVGEQGFIHEQYF
TRBV5-1	TRBD1	NA	TRBJ2-7	TGCGCCAGCAGCTACTGGACAGGGACCTCCGAGCAGTACTTC	CASSYWTGTSEQYF
TRBV7-2	NA	NA	TRBJ2-7	TGTGCCAGCAGCTCCGGGGCCCCAGCTCAGGGGTTCCACGAGCAGTACTTC	CASSSGAPAQGFHEQYF
TRBV7-9	NA	NA	TRBJ1-2	TGTGCCAGCAGCTTAGTTACGGCCCACACCTTC	CASSLVTAHTF
TRBV9	NA	NA	TRBJ2-7	TGTGCCAGCAGCGGGCCGAGCTCCTACGAGCAGTACTTC	CASSGPSSYEQYF
TRBV5-4	NA	NA	TRBJ1-6	TGTGCCAGCAGCGCAGAAAAGGCCCCGGGTTCACCCCTCCACTTT	CASSAEKAPGSPLHF
TRBV7-3	NA	NA	TRBJ2-1	TGTGCCAGCAGCCGCCAGGGGCCGACTAGCCCCCAGTTCTTC	CASSRQGPTSPQFF